The entry that follows covers one T cell receptor (beta chain) sequence. Its target is unknown. This specimen comes from a study of T cell responses to AZD1222 COVID-19 vaccine. General study results and limits: Unmutated variant regions are reportedly the target of nearly half of TCRs that are spike-specific. Clonal diversity was possibly underestimated, and the donors were mostly white British, with more females. Spike-specific TCR breadth and depth were elevated following two AZD1222 doses.

CDR3 size: 16 residues. V lost 5 bases to trimming and J lost 0 bases, with 19 bases between them. CDR1 and CDR2 from the germline V gene are SQVTM and ANQGSEA. Assay: immunoSEQ multiplex PCR; the TCRdb copy retains only in-frame clones and omits some. The table includes 150,000 to 160,000 clones, roughly nine tenths detected once. J is TRBJ1-1 and V is TRBV29-1; D possibly corresponds to TRBD1 (5 bases). The material was peripheral blood, obtained after recovery from COVID-19. The receptor's source is an adult who had recovered from COVID-19. DNA of the CDR3: TGCAGCGTTTCGCGGGGGATAGGGGCCATGAACACTGAAGCTTTCTTT. It specifies CSVSRGIGAMNTEAFF.